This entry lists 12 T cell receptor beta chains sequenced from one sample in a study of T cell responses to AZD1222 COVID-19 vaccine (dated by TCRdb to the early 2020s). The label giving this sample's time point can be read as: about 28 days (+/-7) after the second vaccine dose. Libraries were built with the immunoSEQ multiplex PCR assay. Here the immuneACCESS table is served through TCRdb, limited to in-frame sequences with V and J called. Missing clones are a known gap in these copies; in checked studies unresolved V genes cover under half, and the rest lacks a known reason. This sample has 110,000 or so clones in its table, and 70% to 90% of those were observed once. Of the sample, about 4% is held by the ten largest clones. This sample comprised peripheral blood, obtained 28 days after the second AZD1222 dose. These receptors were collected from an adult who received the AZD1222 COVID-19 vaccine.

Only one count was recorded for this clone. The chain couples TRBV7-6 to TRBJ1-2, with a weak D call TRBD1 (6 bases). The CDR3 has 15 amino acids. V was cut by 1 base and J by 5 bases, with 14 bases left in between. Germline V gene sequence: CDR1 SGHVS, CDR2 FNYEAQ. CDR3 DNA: TGTGCCAGCAGCTTAGACGGTGGGCAGGGGTATGGCTACACCTTC. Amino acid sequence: CASSLDGGQGYGYTF.

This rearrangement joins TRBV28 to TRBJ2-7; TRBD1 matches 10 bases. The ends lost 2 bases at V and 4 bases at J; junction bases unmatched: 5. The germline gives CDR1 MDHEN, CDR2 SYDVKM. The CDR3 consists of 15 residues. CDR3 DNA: TGTGCCAGCAGTTTACCCGACAGGGGGCGTTACGAGCAGTACTTC. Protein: CASSLPDRGRYEQYF. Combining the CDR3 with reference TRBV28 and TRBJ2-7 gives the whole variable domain DVKVTQSSRYLVKRTGEKVFLECVQDMDHENMFWYRQDPGLGLRLIYFSYDVKMKEKGDIPEGYSVSREKKERFSLILESASTNQTSMYLCASSLPDRGRYEQYFGPGTRLTVT.

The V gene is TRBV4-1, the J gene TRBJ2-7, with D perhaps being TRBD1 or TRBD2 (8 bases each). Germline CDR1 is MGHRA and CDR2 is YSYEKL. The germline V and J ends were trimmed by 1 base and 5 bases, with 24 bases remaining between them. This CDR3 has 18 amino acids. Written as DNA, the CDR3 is TGCGCCAGCAGCCAAGGGGCAGGGGGCAATCGGGAGGGCCACGAGCAGTACTTC. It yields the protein CASSQGAGGNREGHEQYF.

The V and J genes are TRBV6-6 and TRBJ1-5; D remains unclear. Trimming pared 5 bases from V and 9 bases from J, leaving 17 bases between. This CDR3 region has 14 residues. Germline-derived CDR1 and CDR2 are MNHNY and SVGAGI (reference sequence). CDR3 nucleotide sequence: TGTGCCAGCAGTCTGACACCCAGCCAAGGGCCCCAGCATTTT. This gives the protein CASSLTPSQGPQHF.

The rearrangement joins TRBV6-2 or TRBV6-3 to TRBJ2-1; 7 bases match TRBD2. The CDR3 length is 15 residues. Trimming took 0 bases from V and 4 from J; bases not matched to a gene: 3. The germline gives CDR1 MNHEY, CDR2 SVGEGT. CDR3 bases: TGTGCCAGCAGTTACTCGGGCGGGAGTTACAATGAGCAGTTCTTC. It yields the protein CASSYSGGSYNEQFF.

CDR3 residues: CASSLGGASEKLFF. The DNA for the CDR3 is TGTGCCAGCAGCTTAGGGGGCGCGAGTGAAAAACTGTTTTTT. The chain recombines TRBV5-4 with TRBJ1-4; 7 nucleotides agree with TRBD1. The CDR3 is 14 residues long. The ends lost 2 bases at V and 7 bases at J; junction bases unmatched: 5. Looked up from germline, CDR1 is SGHNT and CDR2 is YYREEE (reference sequence).

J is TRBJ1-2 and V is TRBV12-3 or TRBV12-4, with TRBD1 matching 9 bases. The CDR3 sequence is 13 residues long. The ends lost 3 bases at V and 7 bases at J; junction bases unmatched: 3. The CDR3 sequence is CASSLGQGIGYTF. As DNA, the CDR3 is TGTGCCAGCAGTTTGGGACAGGGAATTGGCTACACCTTC.

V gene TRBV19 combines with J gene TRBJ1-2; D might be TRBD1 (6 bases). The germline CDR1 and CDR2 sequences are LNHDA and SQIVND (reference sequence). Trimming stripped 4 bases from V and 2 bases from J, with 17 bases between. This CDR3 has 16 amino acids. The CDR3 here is CASSTSTGTGNYGYTF. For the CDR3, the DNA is TGTGCCAGTAGTACCAGCACAGGGACTGGAAACTATGGCTACACCTTC.

The CDR3 here is CASVDGGGGDRYEQYF. CDR3 sequence (DNA): TGTGCCAGCGTGGACGGGGGAGGAGGGGATCGCTACGAGCAGTACTTC. This chain uses TRBV2 with TRBJ2-7, with a weak D call TRBD2 (6 bases). The CDR3 is made up of 16 amino acids. V was cut by 8 bases and J by 3 bases, with 23 bases left in between. Germline V gene data show CDR1 as SNHLY and CDR2 as FYNNEI.

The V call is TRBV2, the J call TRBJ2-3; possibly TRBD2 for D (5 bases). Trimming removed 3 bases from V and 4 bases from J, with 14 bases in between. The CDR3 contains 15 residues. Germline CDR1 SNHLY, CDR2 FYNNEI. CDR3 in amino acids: CASSEISGRPDTQYF. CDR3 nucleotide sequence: TGTGCCAGCAGTGAGATAAGCGGACGCCCAGATACGCAGTATTTT. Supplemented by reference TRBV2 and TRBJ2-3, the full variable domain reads EPEVTQTPSHQVTQMGQEVILRCVPISNHLYFYWYRQILGQKVEFLVSFYNNEISEKSEIFDDQFSVERPDGSNFTLKIRSTKLEDSAMYFCASSEISGRPDTQYFGPGTRLTVL.

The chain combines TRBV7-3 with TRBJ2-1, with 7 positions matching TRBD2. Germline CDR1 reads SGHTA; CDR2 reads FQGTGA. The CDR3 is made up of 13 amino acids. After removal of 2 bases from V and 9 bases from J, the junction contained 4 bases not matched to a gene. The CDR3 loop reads CASSLVREGEQFF. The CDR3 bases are TGTGCCAGCAGCTTAGTTAGGGAGGGTGAGCAGTTCTTC.

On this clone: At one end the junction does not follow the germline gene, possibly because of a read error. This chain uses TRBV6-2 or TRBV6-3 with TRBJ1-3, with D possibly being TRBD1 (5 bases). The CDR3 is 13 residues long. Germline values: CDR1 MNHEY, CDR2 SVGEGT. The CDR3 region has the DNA TGTGCCAGCAGTTACGAGGGGTTCAGCGGTCGGGATTTT. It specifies CASSYEGFSGRDF.